This TCR beta chain was documented in a study of cytomegalovirus exposure and HLA in healthy donors. Whole-study context: An analysis done earlier identified 120 million or so unique TCR beta sequences from about 179 million T cells.

The CDR3 totals 12 residues. Deletions cut 6 bases from V and 4 bases from J, with 9 bases between. The germline CDR1 and CDR2 sequences are MNHEY and SMNVEV (reference sequence). 13 Jbeta primers and 60 Vbeta primers were used for the PCR. Assay used: immunoSEQ multiplex PCR; TCRdb lists only in-frame clones, some missing. The table lists roughly 160,000 clones, approximately 81% of them singletons. As regards this clone: Antigen: not known.

General study points: Rarity characterized most TCR sequences, yet some public TCRs appeared in many donors. For most subjects, TCR beta sequences were reported to predict HLA-A and HLA-B alleles with accuracy. Roughly uniform depth of sequencing across donors was assumed in presence/absence analyses.

The rearrangement links TRBV27 to TRBJ1-1; perhaps TRBD1 as D (5 bases). Sequencing used PBMCs. This clonotype originated in a male donor in good health and CMV-seronegative. In DNA form, the CDR3 reads TGTGCCAGCAGACGGGGGGGCACTGAAGCTTTCTTT. Its translation: CASRRGGTEAFF.